Following are 4 T cell receptor beta chains from one sample sequenced in a study of T cell responses to AZD1222 COVID-19 vaccine. TCRdb's table, derived via immunoSEQ multiplex PCR, lists solely in-frame clones and lacks some. The sample consists of around 200,000 clones, approximately 94% of them appearing once. Sequences were derived from peripheral blood, sampled 28 days after the second AZD1222 dose. The receptors stem from an adult who received the AZD1222 COVID-19 vaccine.

This chain connects TRBV30 to TRBJ1-2; weak D call: TRBD1 (5 bases). The CDR3 runs 13 residues. Germline V gene lookup returns CDR1 GTSNPN and CDR2 SVGIG (reference sequence). Trimming took off 1 base at V and 2 bases at J, with 8 bases between the two ends. For the CDR3, the DNA is TGTGCCTGGAGTGGACAGTCGAACTATGGCTACACCTTC. It encodes CAWSGQSNYGYTF. The complete variable domain, with remaining parts taken from reference TRBV30 and TRBJ1-2, reads SQTIHQWPATLVQPVGSPLSLECTVEGTSNPNLYWYRQAAGRGLQLLFYSVGIGQISSEVPQNLSASRPQDRQFILSSKKLLLSDSGFYLCAWSGQSNYGYTFGSGTRLTVV.

The V gene is TRBV28, the J gene TRBJ2-7, with TRBD2 as a possible D gene (6 bases). Germline V gives CDR1 MDHEN, CDR2 SYDVKM. This CDR3 spans 14 amino acids. The germline V and J ends were trimmed by 3 bases and 4 bases, with 13 bases remaining between them. For the CDR3, the DNA is TGTGCCAGCAGTTTGGTACGGGAGCGGTACGAGCAGTACTTC. It specifies CASSLVRERYEQYF.

This chain uses TRBV6-5 with TRBJ1-1; D gene unclear. The CDR3 loop spans 13 amino acids. Trimming took 6 bases from V and 0 from J, leaving 8 bases between them. The germline V gene encodes CDR1 MNHEY and CDR2 SVGAGI. The CDR3 loop is CASRVSMNTEAFF. In nucleotides, the CDR3 is TGTGCCAGCAGGGTCAGCATGAACACTGAAGCTTTCTTT.

The CDR3 is CASSIRGQPQHF. The CDR3, as DNA: TGTGCCAGTAGTATAAGGGGACAGCCCCAGCATTTT. The V and J genes are TRBV19 and TRBJ1-5; tentative D call: TRBD1 (5 bases). Germline assignment: CDR1 LNHDA and CDR2 SQIVND (reference sequence). The length of the CDR3 is 12 residues. V gave up 2 bases and J gave up 7 bases, with 6 bases separating them.